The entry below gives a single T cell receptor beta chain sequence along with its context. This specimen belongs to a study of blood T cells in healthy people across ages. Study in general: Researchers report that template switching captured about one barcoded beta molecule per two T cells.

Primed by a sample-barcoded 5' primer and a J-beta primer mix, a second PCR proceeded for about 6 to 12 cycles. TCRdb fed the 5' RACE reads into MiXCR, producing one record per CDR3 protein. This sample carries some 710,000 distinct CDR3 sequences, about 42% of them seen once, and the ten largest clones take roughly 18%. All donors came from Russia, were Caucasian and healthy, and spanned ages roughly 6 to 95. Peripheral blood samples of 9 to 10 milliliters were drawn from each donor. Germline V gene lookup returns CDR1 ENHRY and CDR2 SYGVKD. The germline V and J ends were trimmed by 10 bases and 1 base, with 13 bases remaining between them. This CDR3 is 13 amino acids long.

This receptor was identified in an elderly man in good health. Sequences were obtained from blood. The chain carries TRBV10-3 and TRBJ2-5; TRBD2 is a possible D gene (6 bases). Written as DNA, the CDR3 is TGTGCCACGCGGGATTCTTCCCAAGAGACCCAGTACTTC. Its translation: CATRDSSQETQYF.